This is a list of T cell receptor beta chains from one sample in a study of T-cell memory formation after mild COVID-19. TCRdb re-derived calls from the 5' RACE reads in MiXCR, one entry per CDR3 protein. The table includes hundreds of thousands of distinct CDR3 sequences, about 16% detected once. Material: PBMCs or a T cell subset sorted from them (not recorded which). Every receptor here comes from a young man who had mild COVID-19 (a few samples of this study predate the infection). Cell type and time point are not known. Each CDR3 is given with its conserved first and last residue. The D gene is left open where the match is weak. Part of the rows lack a size; the others show once, few, many or a class for expanded clones.

j_call: TRBJ1-1; clone_size: NA; d_call: NA; v_call: TRBV7-3; cdr3_nt: TGTGCCAGCAGCTTGCTTGGGGGGGAACACACTGAAGCTTTCTTT; cdr3_aa: CASSLLGGEHTEAFF
j_call: TRBJ2-5; clone_size: NA; d_call: TRBD2; v_call: TRBV6-5; cdr3_nt: TGTGCCAGCAGTCCTCGGGGGGGCGGAGGGGAGACCCAGTACTTC; cdr3_aa: CASSPRGGGGETQYF
j_call: TRBJ2-5; clone_size: few; d_call: NA; v_call: TRBV18; cdr3_nt: TGTGCCAGCTCACCACCGATTGAGACCCAGTACTTC; cdr3_aa: CASSPPIETQYF
j_call: TRBJ1-4; clone_size: NA; d_call: TRBD1; v_call: TRBV28; cdr3_nt: TGTGCCAGCACCGTTGGACAGGCTCCCACTAATGAAAAACTGTTTTTT; cdr3_aa: CASTVGQAPTNEKLFF
j_call: TRBJ2-4; clone_size: NA; d_call: NA; v_call: TRBV7-2; cdr3_nt: TGTGCCAGCAGATCAGGGGATCCCAAAAACATTCAGTACTTC; cdr3_aa: CASRSGDPKNIQYF
j_call: TRBJ2-3; clone_size: NA; d_call: TRBD1; v_call: TRBV5-6; cdr3_nt: TGTGCCAGCAACCAACCCACAGGGGCAGATACGCAGTATTTT; cdr3_aa: CASNQPTGADTQYF
j_call: TRBJ2-1; clone_size: many; d_call: NA; v_call: TRBV5-1; cdr3_nt: TGCGCCAGCAGCTTGGCGGGGGCTAGAGACAATGAGCAGTTCTTC; cdr3_aa: CASSLAGARDNEQFF
j_call: TRBJ1-2; clone_size: few; d_call: NA; v_call: TRBV7-9; cdr3_nt: TGTGCCAGCAGCTTATCTCCCGGGGTAGGATATGGCTACACCTTC; cdr3_aa: CASSLSPGVGYGYTF
j_call: TRBJ2-7; clone_size: many; d_call: NA; v_call: TRBV6-5; cdr3_nt: TGTGCCAGCAGTCCGGGATTCCCCTACGAGCAGTACTTC; cdr3_aa: CASSPGFPYEQYF
j_call: TRBJ2-3; clone_size: NA; d_call: NA; v_call: TRBV4-1; cdr3_nt: TGCGCCAGCAGCCCACATGTGGGGGCTAACACAGATACGCAGTATTTT; cdr3_aa: CASSPHVGANTDTQYF
j_call: TRBJ2-7; clone_size: NA; d_call: NA; v_call: TRBV2; cdr3_nt: TGTGCCACAGGGGGGTTTCGGAGTCCCTCCTACGAGCAGTACTTC; cdr3_aa: CATGGFRSPSYEQYF
j_call: TRBJ2-3; clone_size: NA; d_call: NA; v_call: TRBV7-2; cdr3_nt: TGTGCCAGCAGCGGACAGCTCTTCACAGATACGCAGTATTTT; cdr3_aa: CASSGQLFTDTQYF
j_call: TRBJ2-7; clone_size: few; d_call: NA; v_call: TRBV5-4; cdr3_nt: TGTGCCAGCAGCTTCGCCCCCTCCTACGAGCAGTACTTC; cdr3_aa: CASSFAPSYEQYF